This record covers a single TCR beta chain. Its antigen is unknown. A much larger clone sits a single nucleotide away, making a read error possible. The sample originates from a study of blood T cells in healthy people across ages. Notes on the study in general: Older age went with lower TCR beta diversity per million T cells, in a roughly linear way. The lack of PBMC sorting stopped any conclusive naive versus antigen-experienced comparison.

J lost 13 bases, V lost 4 bases, and 17 bases had no gene match. The germline CDR1 and CDR2 sequences are SGHVS and FQNEAQ. The CDR3 extends over 16 amino acids. About 10 milliliters of peripheral blood were drawn from each donor. Combining a sample-barcoded 5' primer with a J-beta primer mix, a second PCR ran for about 7 to 12 cycles. MiXCR, run by TCRdb on the 5' RACE reads, gives a single entry per CDR3 protein. This table has roughly 900,000 distinct CDR3 sequences, around 26% appearing once. This sequence originates from a woman older than 75 in good health. The rearrangement uses TRBV7-8 and TRBJ2-1, with TRBD2 identical over 9 bases. Sequencing input: blood. CDR3 protein: CASSSHAGGQKETQFF. The CDR3 coding sequence is TGTGCCAGCAGCTCCCACGCGGGGGGGCAGAAAGAGACCCAGTTCTTC.